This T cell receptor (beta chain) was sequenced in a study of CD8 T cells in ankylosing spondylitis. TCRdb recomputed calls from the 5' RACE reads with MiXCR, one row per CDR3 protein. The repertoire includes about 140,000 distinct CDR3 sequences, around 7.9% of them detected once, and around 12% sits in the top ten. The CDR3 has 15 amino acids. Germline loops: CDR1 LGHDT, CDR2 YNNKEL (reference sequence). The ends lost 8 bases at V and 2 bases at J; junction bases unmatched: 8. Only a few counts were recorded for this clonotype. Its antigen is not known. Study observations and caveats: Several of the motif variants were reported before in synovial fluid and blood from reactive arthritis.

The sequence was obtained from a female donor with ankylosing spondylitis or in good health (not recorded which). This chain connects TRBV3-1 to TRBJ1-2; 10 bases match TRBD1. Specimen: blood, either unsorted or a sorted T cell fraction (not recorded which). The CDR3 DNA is TGTGCCAGCTCCTTAGCGGGACAGGGGAACTATGGCTACACCTTC. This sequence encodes CASSLAGQGNYGYTF. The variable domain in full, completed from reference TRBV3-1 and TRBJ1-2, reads DTAVSQTPKYLVTQMGNDKSIKCEQNLGHDTMYWYKQDSKKFLKIMFSYNNKELIINETVPNRFSPKSPDKAHLNLHINSLELGDSAVYFCASSLAGQGNYGYTFGSGTRLTVV.